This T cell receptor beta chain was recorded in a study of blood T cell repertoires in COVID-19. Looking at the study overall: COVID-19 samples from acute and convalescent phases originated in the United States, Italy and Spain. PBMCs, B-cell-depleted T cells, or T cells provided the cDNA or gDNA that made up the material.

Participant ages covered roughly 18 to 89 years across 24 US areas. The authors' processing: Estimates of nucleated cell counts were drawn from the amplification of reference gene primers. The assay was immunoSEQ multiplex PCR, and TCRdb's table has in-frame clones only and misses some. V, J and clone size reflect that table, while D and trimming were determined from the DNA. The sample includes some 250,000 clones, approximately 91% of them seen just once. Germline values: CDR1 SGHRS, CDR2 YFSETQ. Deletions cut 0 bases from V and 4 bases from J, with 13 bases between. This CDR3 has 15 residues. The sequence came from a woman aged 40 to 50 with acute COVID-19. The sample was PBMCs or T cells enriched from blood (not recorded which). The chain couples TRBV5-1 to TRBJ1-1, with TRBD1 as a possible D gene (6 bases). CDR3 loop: CASSLEPGAITEAFF. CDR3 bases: TGCGCCAGCAGCTTGGAACCAGGGGCGATCACTGAAGCTTTCTTT.